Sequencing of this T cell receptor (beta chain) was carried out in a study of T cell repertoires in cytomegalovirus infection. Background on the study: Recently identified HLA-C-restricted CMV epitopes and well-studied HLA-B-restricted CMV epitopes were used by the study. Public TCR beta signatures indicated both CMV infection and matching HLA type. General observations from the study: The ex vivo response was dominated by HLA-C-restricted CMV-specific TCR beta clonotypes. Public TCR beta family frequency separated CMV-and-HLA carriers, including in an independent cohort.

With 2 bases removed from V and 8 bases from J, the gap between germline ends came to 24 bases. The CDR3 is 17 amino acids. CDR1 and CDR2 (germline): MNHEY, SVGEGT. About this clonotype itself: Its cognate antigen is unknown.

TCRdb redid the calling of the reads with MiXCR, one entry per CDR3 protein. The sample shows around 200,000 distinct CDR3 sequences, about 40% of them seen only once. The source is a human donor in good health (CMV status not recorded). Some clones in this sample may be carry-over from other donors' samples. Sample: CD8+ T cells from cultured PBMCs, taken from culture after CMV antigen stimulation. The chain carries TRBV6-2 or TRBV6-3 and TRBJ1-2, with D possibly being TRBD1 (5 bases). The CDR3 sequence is CASSYRPYLPGLDGYTF. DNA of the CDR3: TGTGCCAGCAGTTACCGCCCCTACCTCCCGGGGCTCGACGGCTACACCTTC.